These 9 T cell receptor beta chains originate from one sample sequenced in a study of PD-1 blockade in classical Hodgkin lymphoma. Every one of the patients relapsed after autologous stem cell transplantation (brentuximab vedotin exposure was variable). The repertoire was sequenced with immunoSEQ multiplex PCR; TCRdb's copy has only in-frame clones and lacks some. The repertoire includes about 86,000 clones, roughly 89% of them detected once, and about 10% sits in the top ten. The sequencing here drew on peripheral blood mononuclear cells (PBMCs), taken before the second cycle of nivolumab. These receptors came from a human donor with classical Hodgkin lymphoma.

J is TRBJ2-5 and V is TRBV29-1; D is undetermined. Trimming removed 3 bases at V and 4 bases at J, with 18 bases between. The length of the CDR3 is 15 residues. Germline loops: CDR1 SQVTM, CDR2 ANQGSEA. CDR3 nucleotides: TGCAGCGTTGACTCTCATCTCCGGCCCGGAGAGACCCAGTACTTC. This codes for CSVDSHLRPGETQYF. Variable domain in full (rest from reference TRBV29-1 and TRBJ2-5): SAVISQKPSRDICQRGTSLTIQCQVDSQVTMMFWYRQQPGQSLTLIATANQGSEATYESGFVIDKFPISRPNLTFSTLTVSNMSPEDSSIYLCSVDSHLRPGETQYFGPGTRLLVL.

The chain joins TRBV2 to TRBJ2-7, with TRBD1 identical over 11 bases. The CDR3 consists of 14 residues. V trimming: 5 bases; J trimming: 3 bases; junction bases outside the gene matches: 3. CDR1 is SNHLY, CDR2 FYNNEI, per germline. The CDR3 spells CASSTDRGLYEQYF. In nucleotides, the CDR3 is TGTGCCAGCAGTACGGACAGGGGGCTCTACGAGCAGTACTTC.

V and J are TRBV5-4 and TRBJ1-2; 9 positions match TRBD1. CDR1 SGHNT and CDR2 YYREEE come from the germline V gene (reference sequence). Trimming cost V 3 bases and J 3 bases; bases outside gene matches: 6. The CDR3 has 15 residues. The CDR3 nucleotides read TGTGCCAGCAGCTCCGCGGGACAGGGCGACTATGGCTACACCTTC. This sequence encodes CASSSAGQGDYGYTF.

This clone was observed once. The chain combines TRBV6-5 with TRBJ2-7; TRBD1 matches 7 bases. The germline V gene has CDR1 MNHEY and CDR2 SVGAGI. V dropped 5 bases and J dropped 2; count of bases not matched to a gene: 3. There are 13 residues in the CDR3. CDR3 DNA sequence: TGTGCCAGCAGTCCGGGACAGACCTACGAGCAGTACTTC. Its translation is CASSPGQTYEQYF.

This chain joins TRBV5-1 and TRBJ1-3, with D perhaps matching TRBD1 (5 bases). CDR1 and CDR2 from the germline V gene are SGHRS and YFSETQ. Trimming pared 3 bases from V and 4 bases from J, leaving 11 bases between. This CDR3 has 14 residues. CDR3 loop: CASSSPGQGNTIYF. Here the CDR3 DNA reads TGCGCCAGCAGCTCCCCGGGGCAAGGAAACACCATATATTTT.

The chain couples TRBV5-1 to TRBJ2-5; 7 positions agree with TRBD2. CDR3 length: 14 amino acids. The junction had 5 bases not matched to a gene; V was cut back by 4 bases and J by 2 bases. Germline CDR1 reads SGHRS; CDR2 reads YFSETQ. Here the CDR3 reads CASSRGEGQETQYF. The CDR3 DNA reads as TGCGCCAGCAGCCGGGGGGAGGGTCAAGAGACCCAGTACTTC.

The gene calls are TRBV28 and TRBJ2-5, with a tentative D call TRBD2 (6 bases). Germline V gene lookup returns CDR1 MDHEN and CDR2 SYDVKM. Trimming pared 3 bases from V and 2 bases from J, leaving 13 bases between. CDR3 length equals 15 residues. CDR3 bases: TGTGCCAGCAGTTTCGGGGGAGCGGCACAAGAGACCCAGTACTTC. Protein sequence: CASSFGGAAQETQYF. Combining the CDR3 with reference TRBV28 and TRBJ2-5 gives the whole variable domain DVKVTQSSRYLVKRTGEKVFLECVQDMDHENMFWYRQDPGLGLRLIYFSYDVKMKEKGDIPEGYSVSREKKERFSLILESASTNQTSMYLCASSFGGAAQETQYFGPGTRLLVL.

The chain combines TRBV4-1 with TRBJ2-5, with TRBD2 matching 8 bases. Trimming cost V 3 bases and J 4 bases; bases outside gene matches: 10. The germline V gene encodes CDR1 MGHRA and CDR2 YSYEKL. The CDR3 is 16 residues long. The CDR3, as DNA: TGCGCCAGCAGCCATGAGGGACTAGGGGGACCAGAGACCCAGTACTTC. Amino acids: CASSHEGLGGPETQYF.

CDR3 in amino acids: CSASPGNTIYF. The CDR3 region has the DNA TGCAGTGCTAGCCCCGGAAACACCATATATTTT. The rearrangement joins TRBV20-1 to TRBJ1-3, with D uncertain. The V gene's germline CDR1 is DFQATT and CDR2 SNEGSKA (reference sequence). This CDR3 is built from 11 residues. Between the trimmed V and J ends, which lost 3 bases and 4 bases, there was a span of 4 bases.